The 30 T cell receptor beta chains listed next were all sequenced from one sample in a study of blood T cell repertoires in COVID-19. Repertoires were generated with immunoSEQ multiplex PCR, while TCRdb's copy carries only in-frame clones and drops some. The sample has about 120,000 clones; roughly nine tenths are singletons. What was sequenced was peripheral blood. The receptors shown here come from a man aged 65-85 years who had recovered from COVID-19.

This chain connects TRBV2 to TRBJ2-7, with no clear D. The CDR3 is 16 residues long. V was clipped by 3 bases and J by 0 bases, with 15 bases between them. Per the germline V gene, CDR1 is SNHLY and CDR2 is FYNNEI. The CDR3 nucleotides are TGTGCCAGCAGTGAGATGAGTCTGGGCAGCTCCTACGAGCAGTACTTC. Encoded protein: CASSEMSLGSSYEQYF.

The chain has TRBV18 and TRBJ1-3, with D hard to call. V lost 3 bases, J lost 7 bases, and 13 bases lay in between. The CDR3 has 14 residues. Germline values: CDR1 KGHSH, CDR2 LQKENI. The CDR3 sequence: CASSPQQDSNTIYF. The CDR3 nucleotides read TGTGCCAGCTCACCCCAACAAGACTCGAACACCATATATTTT.

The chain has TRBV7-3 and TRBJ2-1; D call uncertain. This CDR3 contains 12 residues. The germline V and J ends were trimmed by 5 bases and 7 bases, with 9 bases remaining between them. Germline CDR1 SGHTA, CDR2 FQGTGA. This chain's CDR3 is CASSDNPNEQFF. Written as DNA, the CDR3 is TGTGCCAGCAGCGACAACCCAAATGAGCAGTTCTTC.

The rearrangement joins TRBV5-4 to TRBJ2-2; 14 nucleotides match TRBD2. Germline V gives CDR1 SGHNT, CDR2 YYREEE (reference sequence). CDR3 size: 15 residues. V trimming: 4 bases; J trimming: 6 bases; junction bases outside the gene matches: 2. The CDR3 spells CASSGTSGRAGELFF. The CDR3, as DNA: TGTGCCAGCAGCGGGACTAGCGGGAGAGCCGGGGAGCTGTTTTTT.

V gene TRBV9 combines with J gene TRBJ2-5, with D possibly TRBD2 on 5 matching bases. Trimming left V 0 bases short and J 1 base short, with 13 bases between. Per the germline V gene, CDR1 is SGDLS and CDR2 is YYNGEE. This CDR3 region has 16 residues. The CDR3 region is CASSVGPAESQETQYF. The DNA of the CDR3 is TGTGCCAGCAGCGTAGGGCCAGCGGAGAGCCAAGAGACCCAGTACTTC.

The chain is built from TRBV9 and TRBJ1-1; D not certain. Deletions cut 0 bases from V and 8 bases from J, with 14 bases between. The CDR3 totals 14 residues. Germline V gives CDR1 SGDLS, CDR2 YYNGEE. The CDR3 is CASSVGASVPEAFF. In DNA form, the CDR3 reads TGTGCCAGCAGCGTAGGTGCTAGCGTTCCCGAAGCTTTCTTT. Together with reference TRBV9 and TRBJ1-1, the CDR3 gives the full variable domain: DSGVTQTPKHLITATGQRVTLRCSPRSGDLSVYWYQQSLDQGLQFLIQYYNGEERAKGNILERFSAQQFPDLHSELNLSSLELGDSALYFCASSVGASVPEAFFGQGTRLTVV.

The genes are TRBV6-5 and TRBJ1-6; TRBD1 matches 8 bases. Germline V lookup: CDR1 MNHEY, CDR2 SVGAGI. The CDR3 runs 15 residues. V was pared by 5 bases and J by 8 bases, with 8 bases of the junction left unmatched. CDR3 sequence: CASSTYRGGDSPLHF. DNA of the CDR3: TGTGCCAGCAGTACCTACAGGGGGGGAGATTCACCCCTCCACTTT.

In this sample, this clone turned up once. The CDR3 nucleotides are TGCGCCAGCAGCCGACTGACTAGCGTTGGGACAGATACGCAGTATTTT. This gives the protein CASSRLTSVGTDTQYF. The chain recombines TRBV4-3 with TRBJ2-3; 8 bases are shared with TRBD2. The CDR3 is 16 residues long. The junction had 9 bases not matched to a gene; V was cut back by 4 bases and J by 3 bases. The V gene's germline CDR1 is LGHNA and CDR2 YSLEER.

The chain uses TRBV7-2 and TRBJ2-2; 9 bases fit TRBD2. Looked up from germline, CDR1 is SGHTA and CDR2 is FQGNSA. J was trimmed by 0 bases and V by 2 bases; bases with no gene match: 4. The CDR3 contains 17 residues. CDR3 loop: CASSLRTSATNTGELFF. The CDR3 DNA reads TGTGCCAGCAGCTTAAGGACTAGCGCGACGAACACCGGGGAGCTGTTTTTT.

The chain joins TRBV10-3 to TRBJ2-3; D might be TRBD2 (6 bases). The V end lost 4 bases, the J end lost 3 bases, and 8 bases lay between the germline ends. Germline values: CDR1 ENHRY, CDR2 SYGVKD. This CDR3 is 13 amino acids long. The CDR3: CAISGAGTDTQYF. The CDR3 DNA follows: TGTGCCATCAGTGGGGCGGGGACAGATACGCAGTATTTT.

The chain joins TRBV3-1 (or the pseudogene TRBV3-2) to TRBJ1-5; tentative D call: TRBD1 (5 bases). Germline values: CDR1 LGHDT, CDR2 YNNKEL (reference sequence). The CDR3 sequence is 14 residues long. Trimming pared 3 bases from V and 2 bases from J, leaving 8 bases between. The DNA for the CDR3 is TGTGCCAGCAGCCAGGGAGGGGGCAATCAGCCCCAGCATTTT. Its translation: CASSQGGGNQPQHF.

CDR3: CASSLDADTQYF. The CDR3 nucleotides are TGTGCCAGCAGTTTAGATGCAGATACGCAGTATTTT. The chain couples TRBV25-1 to TRBJ2-3; no firm D call. Germline V gene sequence: CDR1 MGHDK, CDR2 SYGVNS. The CDR3 is 12 amino acids. Trimming shortened V by 5 bases and J by 4 bases, and 7 bases separated the two germline ends.

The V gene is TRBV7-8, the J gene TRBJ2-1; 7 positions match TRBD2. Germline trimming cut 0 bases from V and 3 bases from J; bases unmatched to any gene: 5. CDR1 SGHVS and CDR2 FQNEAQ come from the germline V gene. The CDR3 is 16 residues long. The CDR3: CASSLAGGGFYNEQFF. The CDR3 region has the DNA TGTGCCAGCAGCTTAGCTGGGGGGGGTTTCTACAATGAGCAGTTCTTC.

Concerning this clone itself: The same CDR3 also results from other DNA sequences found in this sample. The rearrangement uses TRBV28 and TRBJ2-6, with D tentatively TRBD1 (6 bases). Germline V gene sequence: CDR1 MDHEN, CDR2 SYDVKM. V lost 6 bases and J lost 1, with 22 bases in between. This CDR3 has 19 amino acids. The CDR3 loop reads CASSKKGQFFISGANVLTF. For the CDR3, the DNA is TGTGCCAGCAGCAAGAAAGGACAGTTTTTCATTTCTGGGGCCAACGTCCTGACTTTC.

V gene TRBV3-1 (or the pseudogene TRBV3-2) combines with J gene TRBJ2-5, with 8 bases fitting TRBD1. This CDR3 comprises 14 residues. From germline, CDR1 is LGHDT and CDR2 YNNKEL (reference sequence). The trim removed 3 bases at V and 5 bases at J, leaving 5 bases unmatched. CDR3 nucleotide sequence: TGTGCCAGCAGCCACAGGGGGCGGTGGGAGACCCAGTACTTC. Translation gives CASSHRGRWETQYF.

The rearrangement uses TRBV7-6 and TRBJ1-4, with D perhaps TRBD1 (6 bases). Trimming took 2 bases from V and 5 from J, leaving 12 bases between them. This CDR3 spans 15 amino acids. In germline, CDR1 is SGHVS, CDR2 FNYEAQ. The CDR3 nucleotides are TGTGCCAGCAGCTTAACAGGGTGGGGGAATGAAAAACTGTTTTTT. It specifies CASSLTGWGNEKLFF.

The CDR3: CASSFFPGQGDEQYF. In DNA, the CDR3 is TGCGCCAGCAGCTTTTTTCCGGGACAGGGGGACGAGCAGTACTTC. The chain recombines TRBV5-1 with TRBJ2-7; 11 bases are a match to TRBD1. With V trimmed by 2 bases and J by 5 bases, 6 bases remained unmatched. Per germline, CDR1 SGHRS and CDR2 YFSETQ. This CDR3 is 15 amino acids long.

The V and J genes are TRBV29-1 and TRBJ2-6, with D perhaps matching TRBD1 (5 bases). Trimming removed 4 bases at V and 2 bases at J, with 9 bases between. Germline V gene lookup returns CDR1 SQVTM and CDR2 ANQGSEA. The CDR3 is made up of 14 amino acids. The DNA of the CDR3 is TGCAGCGTTGTTGAAGGGGCTGGGGCCAACGTCCTGACTTTC. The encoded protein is CSVVEGAGANVLTF.

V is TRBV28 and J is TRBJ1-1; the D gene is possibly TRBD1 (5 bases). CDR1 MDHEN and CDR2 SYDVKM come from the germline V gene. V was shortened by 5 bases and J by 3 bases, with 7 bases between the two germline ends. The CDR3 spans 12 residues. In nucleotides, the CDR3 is TGTGCCAGCAGTCAGGGTTACACTGAAGCTTTCTTT. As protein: CASSQGYTEAFF.

CDR3 region: CATEGQGAFSDTQYF. CDR3 sequence (DNA): TGTGCCACCGAGGGACAGGGGGCGTTTTCAGATACGCAGTATTTT. The chain links TRBV2 to TRBJ2-3; 12 bases line up with TRBD1. This CDR3 comprises 15 residues. Trimming removed 10 bases from V and 4 bases from J; junction bases left unmatched: 9. Germline V gene sequence: CDR1 SNHLY, CDR2 FYNNEI.

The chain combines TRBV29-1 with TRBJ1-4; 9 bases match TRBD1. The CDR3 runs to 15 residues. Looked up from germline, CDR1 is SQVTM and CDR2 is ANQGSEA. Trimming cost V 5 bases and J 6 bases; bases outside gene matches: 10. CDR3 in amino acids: CSVSPGTGRDEKLFF. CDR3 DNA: TGCAGCGTTTCACCCGGGACAGGGAGGGATGAAAAACTGTTTTTT.

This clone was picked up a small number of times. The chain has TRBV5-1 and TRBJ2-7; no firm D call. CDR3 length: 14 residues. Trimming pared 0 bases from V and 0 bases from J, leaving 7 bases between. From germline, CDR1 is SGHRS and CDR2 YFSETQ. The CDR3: CASSLGPSSYEQYF. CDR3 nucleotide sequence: TGCGCCAGCAGCTTGGGGCCCAGCTCCTACGAGCAGTACTTC.

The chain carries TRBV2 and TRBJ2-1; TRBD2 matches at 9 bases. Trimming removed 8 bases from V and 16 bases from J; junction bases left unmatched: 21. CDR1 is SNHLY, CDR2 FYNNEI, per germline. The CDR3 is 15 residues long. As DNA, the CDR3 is TGTGCCAGCTCCCGATTAGACGGCGGGAGGGGGGCAAAATTCTTC. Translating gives CASSRLDGGRGAKFF.

The CDR3 here is CASSDESLSTQYF. DNA for the CDR3: TGTGCCAGCAGTGACGAGTCACTTAGCACGCAGTATTTT. The chain has TRBV2 and TRBJ2-3, with no clear D. The CDR3 contains 13 residues. Germline loops: CDR1 SNHLY, CDR2 FYNNEI. Trimming removed 3 bases at V and 9 bases at J, with 13 bases between.

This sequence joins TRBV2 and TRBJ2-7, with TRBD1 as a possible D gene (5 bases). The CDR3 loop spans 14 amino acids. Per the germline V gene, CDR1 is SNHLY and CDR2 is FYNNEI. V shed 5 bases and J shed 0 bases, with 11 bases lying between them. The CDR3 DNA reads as TGTGCCAGCAGTCCTGGACACAGCTCCTACGAGCAGTACTTC. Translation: CASSPGHSSYEQYF.

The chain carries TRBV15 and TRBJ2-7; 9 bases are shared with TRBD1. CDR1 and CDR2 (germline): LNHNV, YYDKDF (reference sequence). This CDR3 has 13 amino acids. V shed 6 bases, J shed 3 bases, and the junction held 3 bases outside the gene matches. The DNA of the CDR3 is TGTGCCACCAGTTGGGACAGGGACTACGAGCAGTACTTC. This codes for CATSWDRDYEQYF.

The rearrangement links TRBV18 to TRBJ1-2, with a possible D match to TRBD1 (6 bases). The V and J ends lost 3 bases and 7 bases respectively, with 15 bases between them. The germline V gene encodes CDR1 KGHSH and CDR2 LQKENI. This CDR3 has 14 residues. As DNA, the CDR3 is TGTGCCAGCTCACCGAACTCAGGGGTCGGTGGCTACACCTTC. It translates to CASSPNSGVGGYTF.

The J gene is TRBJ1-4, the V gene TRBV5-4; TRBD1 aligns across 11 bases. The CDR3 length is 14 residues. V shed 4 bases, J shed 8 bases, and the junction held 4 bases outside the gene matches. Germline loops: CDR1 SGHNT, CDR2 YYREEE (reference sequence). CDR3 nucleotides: TGTGCCAGCAGCGGACAGGGGGCAGGAGAAAAACTGTTTTTT. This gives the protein CASSGQGAGEKLFF.

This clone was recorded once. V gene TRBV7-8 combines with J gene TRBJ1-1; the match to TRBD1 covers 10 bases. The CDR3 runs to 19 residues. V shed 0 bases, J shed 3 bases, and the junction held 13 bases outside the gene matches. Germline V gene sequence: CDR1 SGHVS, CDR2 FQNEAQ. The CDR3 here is CASSLALRTGGRRHTEAFF. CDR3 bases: TGTGCCAGCAGCTTAGCGTTAAGGACAGGGGGGAGAAGGCACACTGAAGCTTTCTTT.

The CDR3 coding sequence is TGCAGCGTTGAAGATCCCAGGGGCGGGAACACTGAAGCTTTCTTT. This gives the protein CSVEDPRGGNTEAFF. V and J are TRBV29-1 and TRBJ1-1; perhaps TRBD1 as D (6 bases). The germline CDR1 and CDR2 sequences are SQVTM and ANQGSEA. Trimming removed 0 bases from V and 1 base from J, with 12 bases in between. The CDR3 covers 15 residues.